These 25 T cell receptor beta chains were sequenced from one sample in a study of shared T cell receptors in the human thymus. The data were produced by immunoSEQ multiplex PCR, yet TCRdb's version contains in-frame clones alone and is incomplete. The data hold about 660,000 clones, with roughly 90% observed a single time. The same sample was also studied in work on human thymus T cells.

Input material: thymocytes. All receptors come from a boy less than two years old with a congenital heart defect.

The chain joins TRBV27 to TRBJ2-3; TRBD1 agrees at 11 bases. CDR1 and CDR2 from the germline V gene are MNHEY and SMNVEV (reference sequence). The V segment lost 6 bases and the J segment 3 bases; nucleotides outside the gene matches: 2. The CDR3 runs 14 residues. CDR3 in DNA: TGTGCCAGCAGGAGGGACAGGGGGACAGATACGCAGTATTTT. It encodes CASRRDRGTDTQYF.

CDR3 in DNA: TGCGCCAGCAGCCAAGACTGGCAGGTAGCGAAGAGCGAGCAGTACTTC. The encoded protein is CASSQDWQVAKSEQYF. The V call is TRBV4-3, the J call TRBJ2-7; D may be TRBD2 (5 bases). V gave up 0 bases and J gave up 6 bases, with 18 bases separating them. Germline lookup yields CDR1 LGHNA and CDR2 YSLEER. The CDR3 runs to 16 residues.

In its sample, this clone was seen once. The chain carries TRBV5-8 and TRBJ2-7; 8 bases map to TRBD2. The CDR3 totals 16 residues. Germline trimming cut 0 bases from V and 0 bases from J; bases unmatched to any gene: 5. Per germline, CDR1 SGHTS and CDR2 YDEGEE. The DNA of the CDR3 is TGTGCCAGCAGCTTGGGCGGGAGGCCCAGCTCCTACGAGCAGTACTTC. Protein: CASSLGGRPSSYEQYF.

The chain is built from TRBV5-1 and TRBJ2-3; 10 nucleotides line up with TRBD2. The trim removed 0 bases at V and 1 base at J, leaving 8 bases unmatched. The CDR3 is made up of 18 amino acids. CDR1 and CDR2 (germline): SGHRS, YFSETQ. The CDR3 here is CASSLEAGGPPGTDTQYF. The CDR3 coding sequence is TGCGCCAGCAGCTTGGAAGCGGGAGGGCCTCCAGGCACAGATACGCAGTATTTT.

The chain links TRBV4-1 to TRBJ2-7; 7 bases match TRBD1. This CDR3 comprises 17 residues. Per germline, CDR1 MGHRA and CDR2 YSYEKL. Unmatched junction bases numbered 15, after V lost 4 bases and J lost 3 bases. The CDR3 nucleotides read TGCGCCAGCAGCCGGTTCTCCAACCGGGACAGCCTCTACGAGCAGTACTTC. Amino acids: CASSRFSNRDSLYEQYF.

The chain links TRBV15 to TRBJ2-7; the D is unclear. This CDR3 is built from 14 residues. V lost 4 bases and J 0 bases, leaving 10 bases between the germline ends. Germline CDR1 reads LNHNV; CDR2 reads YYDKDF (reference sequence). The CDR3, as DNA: TGTGCCACCAGCACCCACTGCGCCTCCTACGAGCAGTACTTC. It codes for CATSTHCASYEQYF.

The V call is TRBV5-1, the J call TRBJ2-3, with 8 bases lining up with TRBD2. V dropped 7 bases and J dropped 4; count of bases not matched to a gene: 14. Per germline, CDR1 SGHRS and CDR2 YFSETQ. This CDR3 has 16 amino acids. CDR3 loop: CASYSGSREVADTQYF. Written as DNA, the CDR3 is TGCGCCAGCTACTCCGGATCGCGGGAGGTCGCAGATACGCAGTATTTT.

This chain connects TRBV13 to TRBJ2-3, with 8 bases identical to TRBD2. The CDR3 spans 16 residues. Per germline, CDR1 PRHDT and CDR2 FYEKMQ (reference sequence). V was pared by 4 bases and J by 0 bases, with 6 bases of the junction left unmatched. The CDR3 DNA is TGTGCCAGCAGCTCAGTAGCGGGATTAAGCACAGATACGCAGTATTTT. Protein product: CASSSVAGLSTDTQYF.

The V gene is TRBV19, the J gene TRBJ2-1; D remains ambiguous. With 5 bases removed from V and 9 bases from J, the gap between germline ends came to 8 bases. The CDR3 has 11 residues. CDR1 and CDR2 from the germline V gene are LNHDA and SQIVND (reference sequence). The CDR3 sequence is CASSLAGEQFF. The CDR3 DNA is TGTGCCAGTAGTCTGGCAGGTGAGCAGTTCTTC.

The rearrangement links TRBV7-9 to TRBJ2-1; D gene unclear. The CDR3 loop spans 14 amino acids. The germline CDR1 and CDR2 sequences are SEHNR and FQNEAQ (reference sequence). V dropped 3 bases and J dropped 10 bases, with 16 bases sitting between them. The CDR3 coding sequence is TGTGCCAGCAGCTTGAGGCCTACCGGCACGGAGCAGTTCTTC. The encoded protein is CASSLRPTGTEQFF.

DNA for the CDR3: TGCAGCGCTCGAAGGACTAGCGTCACAGATACGCAGTATTTT. Encoded protein: CSARRTSVTDTQYF. This sequence joins TRBV29-1 and TRBJ2-3; TRBD2 aligns across 9 bases. Germline V lookup: CDR1 SQVTM, CDR2 ANQGSEA. With 7 bases clipped from V and 2 bases from J, the junction kept 7 bases outside the gene matches. This CDR3 has 14 residues.

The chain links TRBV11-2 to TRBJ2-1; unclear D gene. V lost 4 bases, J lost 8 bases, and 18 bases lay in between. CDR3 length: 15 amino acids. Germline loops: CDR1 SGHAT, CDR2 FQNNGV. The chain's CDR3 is CASSSRGGTRDEQFF. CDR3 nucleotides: TGTGCCAGCAGCTCCCGTGGTGGTACTCGCGATGAGCAGTTCTTC.

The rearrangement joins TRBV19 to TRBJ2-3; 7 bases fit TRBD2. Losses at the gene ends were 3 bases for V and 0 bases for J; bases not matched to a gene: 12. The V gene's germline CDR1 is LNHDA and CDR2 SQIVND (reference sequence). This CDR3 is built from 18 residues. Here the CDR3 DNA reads TGTGCCAGTAGTATGGCGCGGGGGAGCGGTACTAGCACAGATACGCAGTATTTT. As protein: CASSMARGSGTSTDTQYF.

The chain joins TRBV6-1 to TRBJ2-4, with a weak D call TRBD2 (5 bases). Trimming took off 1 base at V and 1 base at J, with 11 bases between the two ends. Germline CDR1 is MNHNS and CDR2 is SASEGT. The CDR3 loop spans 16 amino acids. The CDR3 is CASSEVTLVAKNIQYF. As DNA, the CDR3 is TGTGCCAGCAGTGAAGTGACACTAGTTGCCAAAAACATTCAGTACTTC.

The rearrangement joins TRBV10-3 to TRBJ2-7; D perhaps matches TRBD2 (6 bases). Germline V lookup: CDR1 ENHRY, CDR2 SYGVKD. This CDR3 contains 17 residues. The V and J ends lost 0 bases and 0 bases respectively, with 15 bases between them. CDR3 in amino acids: CAISESGPSARSYEQYF. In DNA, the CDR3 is TGTGCCATCAGTGAGTCGGGACCTAGCGCCCGCTCCTACGAGCAGTACTTC.

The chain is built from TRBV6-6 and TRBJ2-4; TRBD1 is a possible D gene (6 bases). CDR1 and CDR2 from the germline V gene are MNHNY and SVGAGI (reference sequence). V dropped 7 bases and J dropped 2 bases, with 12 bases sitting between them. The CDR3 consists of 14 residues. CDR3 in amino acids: CASTGGPPKNIQYF. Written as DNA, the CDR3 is TGTGCCAGCACTGGGGGCCCGCCCAAAAACATTCAGTACTTC.

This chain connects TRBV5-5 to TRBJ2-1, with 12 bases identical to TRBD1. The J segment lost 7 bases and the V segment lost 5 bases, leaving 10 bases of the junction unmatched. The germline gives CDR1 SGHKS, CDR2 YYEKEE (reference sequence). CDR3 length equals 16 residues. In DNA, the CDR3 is TGTGCCAGCAGGTGGGGGACAGGGGGCTTCAGGAATGAGCAGTTCTTC. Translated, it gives CASRWGTGGFRNEQFF.

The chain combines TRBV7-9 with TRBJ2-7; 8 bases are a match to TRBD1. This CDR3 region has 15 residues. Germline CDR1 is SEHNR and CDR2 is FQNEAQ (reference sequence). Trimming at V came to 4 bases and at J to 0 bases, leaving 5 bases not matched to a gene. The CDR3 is CASSYTGQVSYEQYF. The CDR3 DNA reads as TGTGCCAGCAGCTACACGGGACAGGTCTCCTACGAGCAGTACTTC.

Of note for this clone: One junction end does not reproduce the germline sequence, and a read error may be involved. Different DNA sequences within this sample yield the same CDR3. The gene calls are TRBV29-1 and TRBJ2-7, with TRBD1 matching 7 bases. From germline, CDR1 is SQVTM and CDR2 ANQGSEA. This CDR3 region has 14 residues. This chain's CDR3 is CSVRDSDGGYEQYF. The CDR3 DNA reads TGTAGCGTTCGGGACAGTGATGGGGGCTACGAGCAGTACTTC.

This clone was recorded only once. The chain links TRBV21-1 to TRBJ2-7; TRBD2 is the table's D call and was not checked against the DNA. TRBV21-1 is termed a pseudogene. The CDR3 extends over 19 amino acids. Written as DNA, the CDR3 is TGTGCCAGCAGCACCAGACTAGCGGGAGGGCCTAAGCACTCCTACGAGCAGTACTTC. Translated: CASSTRLAGGPKHSYEQYF.

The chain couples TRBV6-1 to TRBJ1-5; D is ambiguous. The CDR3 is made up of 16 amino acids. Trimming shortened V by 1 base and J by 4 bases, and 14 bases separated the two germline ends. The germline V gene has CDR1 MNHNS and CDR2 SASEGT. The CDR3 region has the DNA TGTGCCAGCAGTGAAGTCAACGGGGTGGAGAATCAGCCCCAGCATTTT. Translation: CASSEVNGVENQPQHF.

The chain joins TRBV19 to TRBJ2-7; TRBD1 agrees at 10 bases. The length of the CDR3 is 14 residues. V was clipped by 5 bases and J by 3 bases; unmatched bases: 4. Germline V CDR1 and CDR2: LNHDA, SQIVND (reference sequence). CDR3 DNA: TGTGCCAGTAGTTTCAGGACAGGGGGCTACGAGCAGTACTTC. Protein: CASSFRTGGYEQYF.

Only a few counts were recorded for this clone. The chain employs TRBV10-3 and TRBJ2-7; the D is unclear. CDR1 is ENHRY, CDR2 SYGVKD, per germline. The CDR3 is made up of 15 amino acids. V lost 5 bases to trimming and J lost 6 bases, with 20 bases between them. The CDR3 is CAISPPLESVREQYF. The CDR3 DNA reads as TGTGCCATCAGTCCCCCTCTAGAATCTGTTCGCGAGCAGTACTTC.

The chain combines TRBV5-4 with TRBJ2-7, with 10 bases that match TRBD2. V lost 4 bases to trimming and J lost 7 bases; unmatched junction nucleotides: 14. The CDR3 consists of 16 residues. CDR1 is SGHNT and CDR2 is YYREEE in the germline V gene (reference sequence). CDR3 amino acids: CASSPTRASGSGEQYF. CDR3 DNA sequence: TGTGCCAGCAGCCCAACACGGGCTAGCGGGAGTGGGGAGCAGTACTTC. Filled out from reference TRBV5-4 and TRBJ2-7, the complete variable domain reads ETGVTQSPTHLIKTRGQQVTLRCSSQSGHNTVSWYQQALGQGPQFIFQYYREEENGRGNFPPRFSGLQFPNYSSELNVNALELDDSALYLCASSPTRASGSGEQYFGPGTRLTVT.

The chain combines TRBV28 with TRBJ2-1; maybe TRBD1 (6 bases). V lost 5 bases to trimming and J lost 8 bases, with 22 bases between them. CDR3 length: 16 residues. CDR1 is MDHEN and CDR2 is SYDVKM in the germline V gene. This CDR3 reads CASSLRPGTYEDEQFF. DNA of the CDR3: TGTGCCAGCAGTCTGCGCCCCGGGACATATGAGGATGAGCAGTTCTTC.